The 21 T cell receptor beta chains below come from one sample, sequenced in a study of cytomegalovirus exposure and HLA in healthy donors. Sequenced by immunoSEQ multiplex PCR; TCRdb stores in-frame clones only, minus some. The sample shows some 68,000 clones, around 97% of them seen only once. Sample: PBMCs. The receptor set was obtained from a young man in good health and CMV-seronegative.

The chain couples TRBV6-6 to TRBJ1-5; 10 nucleotides align to TRBD1. The J segment lost 6 bases and the V segment lost 6 bases, leaving 5 bases of the junction unmatched. CDR1 is MNHNY and CDR2 is SVGAGI in the germline V gene (reference sequence). The CDR3 is 14 amino acids. Here the CDR3 DNA reads TGTGCCAGCAGCCTTGACAGGGGGCTTCAGCCCCAGCATTTT. Encoded protein: CASSLDRGLQPQHF.

The chain combines TRBV2 with TRBJ1-6, with a tentative D call TRBD1 (6 bases). Germline-derived CDR1 and CDR2 are SNHLY and FYNNEI. This CDR3 is 15 amino acids long. V lost 6 bases and J 5 bases, leaving 14 bases between the germline ends. The DNA of the CDR3 is TGTGCCAGCAGGGAACAGGGAGGGGATAATTCACCCCTCCACTTT. This sequence encodes CASREQGGDNSPLHF.

The V call is TRBV29-1, the J call TRBJ1-3; D unclear. From germline, CDR1 is SQVTM and CDR2 ANQGSEA. Trimming took off 2 bases at V and 0 bases at J, with 5 bases between the two ends. This CDR3 region has 13 residues. The CDR3 is CSVETYSGNTIYF. The DNA of the CDR3 is TGCAGCGTTGAAACCTACTCTGGAAACACCATATATTTT. Full variable domain (outside the CDR3, taken from reference TRBV29-1 and TRBJ1-3): SAVISQKPSRDICQRGTSLTIQCQVDSQVTMMFWYRQQPGQSLTLIATANQGSEATYESGFVIDKFPISRPNLTFSTLTVSNMSPEDSSIYLCSVETYSGNTIYFGEGSWLTVV.

The J gene is TRBJ2-5, the V gene TRBV6-5; TRBD2 matches 7 bases. The trim removed 0 bases at V and 1 base at J, leaving 2 bases unmatched. The CDR3 has 15 residues. Germline CDR1 is MNHEY and CDR2 is SVGAGI. The CDR3 loop is CASSYSGGIQETQYF. As DNA, the CDR3 is TGTGCCAGCAGTTACTCGGGGGGGATCCAAGAGACCCAGTACTTC.

Points on this clone: The sample holds other DNA sequences that translate to the same CDR3. The CDR3 region has the DNA TGTGCCAGCAGCTCCGGGACAGGGGCGTACAATGAGCAGTTCTTC. This codes for CASSSGTGAYNEQFF. The chain is built from TRBV11-3 and TRBJ2-1; 10 bases map to TRBD1. Germline trimming cut 4 bases from V and 4 bases from J; bases unmatched to any gene: 4. Germline V gene sequence: CDR1 SGHNT, CDR2 YENEEA. The CDR3 is 15 amino acids.

The V gene is TRBV5-8, the J gene TRBJ1-1, with 8 bases aligning to TRBD1. In germline, CDR1 is SGHTS, CDR2 YDEGEE. This CDR3 is built from 14 residues. J was trimmed by 3 bases and V by 4 bases; bases with no gene match: 5. CDR3 residues: CASSPGQAYTEAFF. DNA for the CDR3: TGTGCCAGCAGCCCGGGACAGGCCTACACTGAAGCTTTCTTT.

J is TRBJ2-1 and V is TRBV2; no clear D. The CDR3 consists of 14 residues. The V end lost 7 bases, the J end lost 0 bases, and 10 bases lay between the germline ends. Germline V gene data show CDR1 as SNHLY and CDR2 as FYNNEI. CDR3 region: CASIRRSSYNEQFF. CDR3 coding DNA: TGTGCCAGCATTAGGCGGAGCTCCTACAATGAGCAGTTCTTC.

This clone was observed a single time. CDR3 amino acids: CASSKRGAEAFF. CDR3 DNA sequence: TGTGCCAGCAGCAAACGGGGTGCTGAAGCTTTCTTT. V gene TRBV21-1 combines with J gene TRBJ1-1. TRBV21-1 corresponds to a pseudogene. This CDR3 has 12 residues.

The rearrangement uses TRBV10-2 and TRBJ1-2, with TRBD1 matching over 9 bases. The CDR3 is 11 amino acids. Per germline, CDR1 WSHSY and CDR2 SAAADI. Trimming cost V 8 bases and J 8 bases; bases outside gene matches: 3. The CDR3: CASWTGEGYTF. Written as DNA, the CDR3 is TGCGCCAGCTGGACAGGGGAAGGCTACACCTTC.

This sequence joins TRBV10-2 and TRBJ1-5, with 7 bases matching TRBD1. There are 13 residues in the CDR3. Germline V CDR1 and CDR2: WSHSY, SAAADI. With V trimmed by 2 bases and J by 6 bases, 1 base remained unmatched. Here the CDR3 DNA reads TGCGCCAGCAGTGAGGACAGGGTTCAGCCCCAGCATTTT. It codes for CASSEDRVQPQHF.

V gene TRBV18 combines with J gene TRBJ1-2; 12 positions agree with TRBD1. This CDR3 is 16 amino acids long. Germline V CDR1 and CDR2: KGHSH, LQKENI. Trimming removed 4 bases from V and 4 bases from J; junction bases left unmatched: 7. DNA for the CDR3: TGTGCCAGCTCACGGGGACAGGGGGCGAACGGCTATGGCTACACCTTC. Its protein is CASSRGQGANGYGYTF.

V and J are TRBV7-2 and TRBJ1-1, with D tentatively TRBD1 (6 bases). This CDR3 has 16 amino acids. Trimming took off 1 base at V and 1 base at J, with 13 bases between the two ends. CDR1 SGHTA and CDR2 FQGNSA come from the germline V gene. Here the CDR3 DNA reads TGTGCCAGCAGCTTAGTTGGGGGCCGGGGGAACACTGAAGCTTTCTTT. Residues: CASSLVGGRGNTEAFF.

The chain couples TRBV27 to TRBJ1-2; D might be TRBD1 (6 bases). CDR3 length: 13 residues. Deletions cut 6 bases from V and 7 bases from J, with 15 bases between. The germline CDR1 and CDR2 sequences are MNHEY and SMNVEV (reference sequence). CDR3 nucleotides: TGTGCCAGCAGAGCCGGGACAACTTCTGGCTACACCTTC. This gives the protein CASRAGTTSGYTF.

V and J are TRBV7-9 and TRBJ2-3; 12 positions agree with TRBD1. In germline, CDR1 is SEHNR, CDR2 FQNEAQ (reference sequence). CDR3 size: 15 residues. After removal of 5 bases from V and 4 bases from J, the junction contained 4 bases not matched to a gene. The CDR3 DNA follows: TGTGCCAGCAGCGCCGGGACAGGGGGCCCAGATACGCAGTATTTT. Protein product: CASSAGTGGPDTQYF.

The V and J genes are TRBV29-1 and TRBJ1-4, with D perhaps TRBD1 (5 bases). CDR3 length: 12 amino acids. Germline V gene sequence: CDR1 SQVTM, CDR2 ANQGSEA. V dropped 5 bases and J dropped 7 bases, with 11 bases sitting between them. CDR3 DNA sequence: TGCAGCGTTACCGGGGGGGGTGAAAAACTGTTTTTT. Translated, it gives CSVTGGGEKLFF.

V gene TRBV11-1 combines with J gene TRBJ2-1, with 10 bases that match TRBD2. CDR3 size: 14 residues. The ends lost 6 bases at V and 5 bases at J; junction bases unmatched: 4. The germline V gene has CDR1 SGHAT and CDR2 FQDESV (reference sequence). The CDR3 coding sequence is TGTGCCAGCAGTCGGACTAGCGGAAACAATGAGCAGTTCTTC. This gives the protein CASSRTSGNNEQFF.

The rearrangement links TRBV12-5 to TRBJ1-1; D not resolved. Germline V CDR1 and CDR2: LGHNT, FRNRAP. The CDR3 extends over 14 amino acids. The V end was cut by 7 bases, the J end by 1 base, with 13 bases between. The CDR3 DNA sequence: TGTGCTAGTGCCGTTGAGGGTCAGAACACTGAAGCTTTCTTT. Residues: CASAVEGQNTEAFF.

The chain joins TRBV5-5 to TRBJ2-2; 8 bases map to TRBD1. V dropped 3 bases and J dropped 3; count of bases not matched to a gene: 7. Germline V gene data show CDR1 as SGHKS and CDR2 as YYEKEE (reference sequence). CDR3 length: 16 residues. The CDR3 region is CASSYSGGADTGELFF. The CDR3 DNA reads as TGTGCCAGCAGCTACTCAGGGGGCGCGGACACCGGGGAGCTGTTTTTT.

The chain combines TRBV28 with TRBJ2-5, with 10 bases identical to TRBD1. Germline loops: CDR1 MDHEN, CDR2 SYDVKM. This CDR3 comprises 15 residues. V was pared by 3 bases and J by 4 bases, with 5 bases of the junction left unmatched. The CDR3 region has the DNA TGTGCCAGCAGTTTTGGGACAGGGGTCGTAGAGACCCAGTACTTC. Translating it yields CASSFGTGVVETQYF.

This chain joins TRBV5-1 and TRBJ1-1; 7 nucleotides agree with TRBD1. V shed 4 bases, J shed 1 base, and the junction held 4 bases outside the gene matches. The V gene's germline CDR1 is SGHRS and CDR2 YFSETQ. The CDR3 has 14 residues. The CDR3 sequence is CASSRGTENTEAFF. The CDR3, as DNA: TGCGCCAGCAGCAGGGGGACAGAGAACACTGAAGCTTTCTTT.

The CDR3 loop reads CASSQDPPGQGVYEQYF. CDR3 coding DNA: TGCGCCAGCAGCCAAGATCCCCCAGGACAGGGGGTCTACGAGCAGTACTTC. The V gene is TRBV4-1, the J gene TRBJ2-7; 10 nucleotides agree with TRBD1. Germline loops: CDR1 MGHRA, CDR2 YSYEKL. V dropped 0 bases and J dropped 3; count of bases not matched to a gene: 8. The CDR3 sequence is 17 residues long.